Listed below are T cell receptor beta chains from one sample, sequenced in a study of beta chain features in type 1 diabetes. The method was immunoSEQ multiplex PCR; TCRdb's version includes in-frame clones alone and lacks a portion of them. The sample has around 500,000 clones; over 10% are singletons. Sequencing was performed on naive CD4+ T cells from blood. All receptors derive from a woman between 18 and 30 years old in good health. Each CDR3 is given with its conserved first and last residue. D genes are given only for firm matches. Not every row has a clone size; where given, it reads once, few, many or a size class.

D,size,J,V,DNA,CDR3
TRBD1,.,TRBJ2-1,TRBV7-7,TGTGCTAGCAGCGTCGGGACAGGGGGCCCCAATGAGCAGTTCTTC,CASSVGTGGPNEQFF
.,.,TRBJ2-7,TRBV2,TGTGCCAGCGGCCGTGGGGGCCTCCCTCACTTC,CASGRGGLPHF
TRBD2,few,TRBJ2-5,TRBV4-3,TGCGCCAGCAGCCAAGCGGCGGCGGGGGGAGCCCAAGAGACCCAGTACTTC,CASSQAAAGGAQETQYF
TRBD2,.,TRBJ2-1,TRBV30,TGTGCCTGGAGTGTTCTCCGAACTAGCGGGAGGGCCGGTGAGCAGTTCTTC,CAWSVLRTSGRAGEQFF
.,few,TRBJ2-1,TRBV5-1,TGCGCCAGCAGCTTGGCCGGGAGCTCCTACAATGAGCAGTTCTTC,CASSLAGSSYNEQFF
TRBD1,.,TRBJ2-6,TRBV15,TGTGCCACCAGCAGAGCTTGGACAGGGGGCCACTCTGGGGCCAACGTCCTGACTTTC,CATSRAWTGGHSGANVLTF
.,.,TRBJ1-1,TRBV4-2,TGTGCCAGCAGCCAAGATTTAGATTTGCTGGGCACTGAAGCTTTCTTT,CASSQDLDLLGTEAFF
.,few,TRBJ1-1,TRBV9,TGTGCCAGCAGCAAAATGAAAGATGGGGGCACTGAAGCTTTCTTT,CASSKMKDGGTEAFF
.,few,TRBJ2-1,TRBV9,TGTGCCAGCAGCCCTACAATTGGTTACAATGAGCAGTTCTTC,CASSPTIGYNEQFF
TRBD1,.,TRBJ2-5,TRBV18,TGTGCCAGCTCACCCGGGACAGGGGGTCAAGAGACCCAGTACTTC,CASSPGTGGQETQYF
.,.,TRBJ1-6,TRBV5-1,TGCGCCAGCAGCTTGGACCGTCGACAGAATAATTCACCCCTCCACTTT,CASSLDRRQNNSPLHF
.,.,TRBJ2-4,TRBV5-4,TGTGCCAGCAGCTTGACATCCGGAGCCAAAAACATTCAGTACTTC,CASSLTSGAKNIQYF
.,.,TRBJ2-3,TRBV5-1,TGCGCCAGCAGCAGTCAGGGTGCAGATACGCAGTATTTT,CASSSQGADTQYF
.,few,TRBJ2-5,TRBV2,TGTGCCAGCAGTGCAATCTCGGGGCAAGAGACCCAGTACTTC,CASSAISGQETQYF
.,.,TRBJ2-3,TRBV7-2,TGTGCCAGCAGCTCGCCCGGAGGAGGAGATACGCAGTATTTT,CASSSPGGGDTQYF
.,few,TRBJ1-2,TRBV4-1,TGCGCCAGCAGCCAAGAAGTATTAAGGTGGGACTATGGCTACACCTTC,CASSQEVLRWDYGYTF
TRBD1,.,TRBJ2-3,TRBV7-2,TGTGCCAGCAGCTTAGCCCAGGGGGCCTTTGATACGCAGTATTTT,CASSLAQGAFDTQYF
TRBD2,few,TRBJ2-7,TRBV11-3,TGTGCCAGCAGCTTAGGGTCTCTAGCGGGAGGCCGCGAGCAGTACTTC,CASSLGSLAGGREQYF
.,.,TRBJ2-7,TRBV4-3,TGCGCCAGCAGCCAGGACGGGCGGCTGCCGAAGTACTTC,CASSQDGRLPKYF
.,.,TRBJ2-2,TRBV4-2,TGTGCCAGCAGCCAATCCGGGGCAAGTCCCGGGGAGCTGTTTTTT,CASSQSGASPGELFF
.,few,TRBJ2-5,TRBV19,TGTGCCAGTAGAGCTAGCCAAGAGACCCAGTACTTC,CASRASQETQYF
TRBD2,once,TRBJ2-3,TRBV6-5,TGTGCCAGCAGTTACTCCCAGCGGGGCTTCGGAAATACGCAGTATTTT,CASSYSQRGFGNTQYF